The source of this T cell receptor beta chain is a study of T cell responses to AZD1222 COVID-19 vaccine. Study-wide results and limits: Only a handful of individuals given AZD1222 were seropositive at baseline. Targeting of unmutated variant regions was reportedly seen in nearly half of spike-specific TCRs. Among the donors, most were white British and more were female, and clonal diversity was possibly underestimated.

Profiled with immunoSEQ multiplex PCR; TCRdb holds only in-frame clones, not every one. The repertoire holds 140,000 to 150,000 clones, with roughly 89% as singletons. On this clone: Its antigen remains unidentified.

The analysis combined second doses at about 4 or about 12 weeks. This CDR3 has 16 amino acids. Germline CDR1 is SGHTS and CDR2 is YDEGEE. J lost 0 bases, V lost 4 bases, and 10 bases had no gene match. The TCR originated in an adult who received the AZD1222 COVID-19 vaccine. The material sequenced was peripheral blood, taken 28 days after the second AZD1222 dose. V usage is TRBV5-8 and J usage is TRBJ2-7; 7 bases fit TRBD1. The CDR3 loop is CASSQASGQTSYEQYF. CDR3 nucleotides: TGTGCCAGCAGCCAGGCCTCGGGACAGACCTCCTACGAGCAGTACTTC.